The T cell receptor (beta chain) under discussion was sequenced for a study of response to subunit inactivated influenza vaccine. This clonotype showed up just a few times. The germline CDR1 and CDR2 sequences are SGDLS and YYNGEE. V dropped 4 bases and J dropped 0; count of bases not matched to a gene: 10. This CDR3 contains 19 residues. Each CDR3 protein gets one entry after TCRdb re-called the RT-PCR reads with MiXCR. This sample has 450,000 to 700,000 distinct CDR3 sequences, with roughly 15% found just once. The sequence was collected from a man aged 50 or older who received an inactivated influenza vaccine. The chain combines TRBV9 with TRBJ2-1; 13 bases align to TRBD2. Sample: PBMCs from blood, taken 11 to 12 days after vaccination. The CDR3 loop reads CASSPGTSGTKLSYNEQFF. Here the CDR3 DNA reads TGTGCCAGCAGCCCCGGGACTAGCGGGACCAAACTCTCCTACAATGAGCAGTTCTTC.